This T cell receptor (beta chain) comes out of a study of cytomegalovirus exposure and HLA in healthy donors. Germline V gene data show CDR1 as SGHVS and CDR2 as FNYEAQ. CDR3 size: 16 residues. Unmatched junction bases numbered 11, after V lost 4 bases and J lost 4 bases. The PCR made use of 60 Vbeta and 13 Jbeta primers. Assay: immunoSEQ multiplex PCR; the TCRdb copy retains only in-frame clones and omits some. The sample holds some 100,000 clones, roughly three quarters seen once. Only a few counts were recorded for this clone. The clonotype was recovered from a female donor in good health and CMV-seropositive. What was sequenced was PBMCs. The chain couples TRBV7-6 to TRBJ2-3; 7 bases match TRBD2. The CDR3 loop is CASSSSSVGGPDTQYF. In DNA form, the CDR3 reads TGTGCCAGCAGCTCCTCTAGCGTGGGAGGGCCAGATACGCAGTATTTT.